This passage covers 20 T cell receptor beta chains from one sample sequenced in a study of blood T cell repertoires in COVID-19. TCRdb keeps only in-frame clones here, not all; method: immunoSEQ multiplex PCR. The table lists approximately 250,000 clones, about 90% of them singletons. The sample consisted of PBMCs or T cells enriched from blood (not recorded which). The receptor set was obtained from a middle-aged woman who had been exposed to COVID-19.

As to this clone: Additional DNA sequences in this sample encode the identical CDR3. This chain uses TRBV5-4 with TRBJ2-3; D call uncertain. The ends were cut back, 0 bases at V and 1 base at J, with 6 bases in the middle. Germline loops: CDR1 SGHNT, CDR2 YYREEE (reference sequence). The CDR3 totals 14 residues. In DNA form, the CDR3 reads TGTGCCAGCAGCTTGGGCCGGGGCACAGATACGCAGTATTTT. Protein: CASSLGRGTDTQYF. Full variable domain (rest looked up from reference TRBV5-4 and TRBJ2-3): ETGVTQSPTHLIKTRGQQVTLRCSSQSGHNTVSWYQQALGQGPQFIFQYYREEENGRGNFPPRFSGLQFPNYSSELNVNALELDDSALYLCASSLGRGTDTQYFGPGTRLTVL.

The chain combines TRBV6-5 with TRBJ1-1, with D maybe TRBD1 (6 bases). Germline-derived CDR1 and CDR2 are MNHEY and SVGAGI. The CDR3 is 14 amino acids. Between the trimmed V and J ends, which lost 7 bases and 5 bases, there was a span of 17 bases. The CDR3 is CASNLRRGGTEAFF. Here the CDR3 DNA reads TGTGCCAGCAACTTACGCAGGGGAGGGACTGAAGCTTTCTTT.

This chain joins TRBV4-1 and TRBJ1-5, with 7 bases identical to TRBD1. V lost 4 bases, J lost 2 bases, and 5 bases stayed unmatched. The CDR3 extends over 15 amino acids. Germline V gene sequence: CDR1 MGHRA, CDR2 YSYEKL. The CDR3, as DNA: TGCGCCAGCAGCCGGACCGGGACAGGCAATCAGCCCCAGCATTTT. Protein: CASSRTGTGNQPQHF.

The genes are TRBV21-1 and TRBJ1-6; the DNA was not used to check the table's D call, TRBD1. TRBV21-1 is a pseudogene. CDR3 length equals 15 residues. Here the CDR3 DNA reads TGTGCCAGCAGCAAAGTGTGGGGCCCTAATTCACCCCTCCACTTT. Its protein product is CASSKVWGPNSPLHF.

V gene TRBV29-1 combines with J gene TRBJ1-2, with D possibly TRBD1 on 5 matching bases. Germline V gives CDR1 SQVTM, CDR2 ANQGSEA. The CDR3 has 10 amino acids. The V end was cut by 6 bases, the J end by 8 bases, with 10 bases between. The CDR3 DNA sequence: TGCAGCGTCCAGGGTAACGGCTACACCTTC. This encodes CSVQGNGYTF.

The V and J genes are TRBV11-1 and TRBJ1-2, with 7 bases that match TRBD1. V shed 3 bases and J 2 bases; nucleotides not matched to a gene: 3. The CDR3 consists of 14 residues. Germline V gives CDR1 SGHAT, CDR2 FQDESV (reference sequence). This CDR3 is CASSLGTANYGYTF. The CDR3 bases are TGTGCCAGCAGCTTGGGGACAGCCAACTATGGCTACACCTTC.

The chain links TRBV4-3 to TRBJ2-1; 11 bases match TRBD2. CDR1 and CDR2 (germline): LGHNA, YSLEER. Losses at the gene ends were 0 bases for V and 8 bases for J; bases not matched to a gene: 3. There are 15 residues in the CDR3. The DNA for the CDR3 is TGCGCCAGCAGCCAAGAGCTAGCGGGAGGTTATGAGCAGTTCTTC. Translated, it gives CASSQELAGGYEQFF.

The V and J genes are TRBV29-1 and TRBJ2-5; D perhaps matches TRBD1 (7 bases). Germline assignment: CDR1 SQVTM and CDR2 ANQGSEA. Trimming shortened V by 6 bases and J by 5 bases, and 13 bases separated the two germline ends. The CDR3 consists of 12 residues. The CDR3 spells CSVAQGRETQYF. The CDR3 bases are TGCAGCGTCGCACAGGGGAGGGAGACCCAGTACTTC.

This clone was observed a single time. This chain joins TRBV18 and TRBJ1-2, with 8 bases matching TRBD1. The CDR3 loop spans 14 amino acids. V lost 2 bases, J lost 5 bases, and 4 bases stayed unmatched. CDR1 and CDR2 (germline): KGHSH, LQKENI. Here the CDR3 DNA reads TGTGCCAGCTCACCAGACAGGGGTCAGTATGGCTACACCTTC. It translates to CASSPDRGQYGYTF. Together with reference TRBV18 and TRBJ1-2, the CDR3 gives the full variable domain: NAGVMQNPRHLVRRRGQEARLRCSPMKGHSHVYWYRQLPEEGLKFMVYLQKENIIDESGMPKERFSAEFPKEGPSILRIQQVVRGDSAAYFCASSPDRGQYGYTFGSGTRLTVV.

The rearrangement joins TRBV19 to TRBJ1-1; 9 bases align to TRBD1. There are 13 residues in the CDR3. J was trimmed by 5 bases and V by 8 bases; bases with no gene match: 6. Germline V lookup: CDR1 LNHDA, CDR2 SQIVND (reference sequence). The CDR3: CASEDRGGTEAFF. The DNA of the CDR3 is TGTGCCAGTGAGGACAGGGGTGGAACTGAAGCTTTCTTT.

This clone was recorded only once. The rearrangement links TRBV29-1 to TRBJ2-2, with D perhaps matching TRBD1 (6 bases). V was pared by 7 bases and J by 6 bases, with 15 bases between. CDR1 SQVTM and CDR2 ANQGSEA come from the germline V gene. The CDR3 totals 13 residues. CDR3 nucleotide sequence: TGCAGCGGATTCAAACAGGGAGCCGGGGAGCTGTTTTTT. Its translation is CSGFKQGAGELFF.

The V call is TRBV2, the J call TRBJ2-2; 9 bases match TRBD1. Unmatched junction bases numbered 10, after V lost 7 bases and J lost 10 bases. The CDR3 covers 14 residues. Germline V lookup: CDR1 SNHLY, CDR2 FYNNEI. CDR3 bases: TGTGCCAGCATCACCGACAGGGGGGAGGTGGAGCTGTTTTTT. It yields the protein CASITDRGEVELFF.

The rearrangement uses TRBV7-9 and TRBJ2-3, with 7 bases fitting TRBD2. The CDR3 length is 16 residues. With 3 bases clipped from V and 4 bases from J, the junction kept 10 bases outside the gene matches. CDR1 is SEHNR, CDR2 FQNEAQ, per germline (reference sequence). Written as DNA, the CDR3 is TGTGCCAGCAGCTTCCCCGGGGGGTTCCCCGCAGATACGCAGTATTTT. Residues: CASSFPGGFPADTQYF.

This chain links TRBV29-1 with TRBJ1-2; D is perhaps TRBD1 (6 bases). CDR3 length: 13 amino acids. V was cut by 6 bases and J by 3 bases, with 14 bases left in between. Per germline, CDR1 SQVTM and CDR2 ANQGSEA. The CDR3 loop reads CSVSGGLYYGYTF. The CDR3 DNA is TGCAGCGTAAGCGGGGGGCTCTACTATGGCTACACCTTC.

The chain uses TRBV19 and TRBJ1-3, with D perhaps matching TRBD1 (5 bases). The CDR3 consists of 15 residues. The germline CDR1 and CDR2 sequences are LNHDA and SQIVND (reference sequence). V was trimmed by 7 bases and J by 3 bases, leaving 16 bases between them. For the CDR3, the DNA is TGTGCCAGTACCTCGGACATGCTTGGTGGAAACACCATATATTTT. Translation gives CASTSDMLGGNTIYF.

The chain links TRBV5-1 to TRBJ2-7, with TRBD1 matching over 11 bases. Germline assignment: CDR1 SGHRS and CDR2 YFSETQ. The ends lost 0 bases at V and 4 bases at J; junction bases unmatched: 6. CDR3 length equals 16 residues. For the CDR3, the DNA is TGCGCCAGCAGCTTGGTAACGGGACAGGGGGGTTACGAGCAGTACTTC. As protein: CASSLVTGQGGYEQYF.

This clone was picked up one time. The chain has TRBV7-2 and TRBJ2-5; weak D call: TRBD2 (6 bases). The CDR3 is 15 residues long. The V end lost 1 base, the J end lost 2 bases, and 11 bases lay between the germline ends. Germline assignment: CDR1 SGHTA and CDR2 FQGNSA. Written as DNA, the CDR3 is TGTGCCAGCAGCTTAGGGAATAGCGGTCAAGAGACCCAGTACTTC. This sequence encodes CASSLGNSGQETQYF.

The V gene is TRBV28, the J gene TRBJ1-3, with 10 positions matching TRBD1. The CDR3 spans 14 residues. The V gene's germline CDR1 is MDHEN and CDR2 SYDVKM. V gave up 8 bases and J gave up 4 bases; unmatched junction bases: 5. The CDR3 region is CASFGQGGGNTIYF. The CDR3 bases are TGTGCCAGCTTTGGACAGGGGGGAGGAAACACCATATATTTT.

V and J are TRBV7-9 and TRBJ1-2; 7 bases line up with TRBD1. Germline V gene data show CDR1 as SEHNR and CDR2 as FQNEAQ (reference sequence). V was clipped by 5 bases and J by 7 bases; unmatched bases: 4. This CDR3 spans 12 amino acids. The CDR3 here is CASSPTGAGYTF. CDR3 nucleotides: TGTGCCAGCAGCCCCACAGGGGCTGGCTACACCTTC.

CDR3 sequence: CASSYSGQGFYEQYF. CDR3 nucleotide sequence: TGTGCCAGCAGTTACTCGGGACAGGGGTTCTACGAGCAGTACTTC. This chain uses TRBV6-5 with TRBJ2-7; 10 nucleotides align to TRBD1. Germline loops: CDR1 MNHEY, CDR2 SVGAGI. CDR3 size: 15 residues. The ends lost 0 bases at V and 3 bases at J; junction bases unmatched: 2.